Below, 8 T cell receptor beta chains from the same sample are listed, as sequenced in a study of CD8 T cells in ankylosing spondylitis. Broader study findings: Seemingly distinctive of ankylosing spondylitis blood was a TCR beta motif formed by eight highly homologous variants.

No antigens are known for them. Via MiXCR, TCRdb re-called the 5' RACE reads, giving one row per CDR3 protein. Of hundreds of thousands of distinct CDR3 sequences listed, roughly 26% are singletons. The sample consisted of blood, either unsorted or a sorted T cell fraction (not recorded which). The receptor set was obtained from a male donor with ankylosing spondylitis.

This clonotype occurred many times. V usage is TRBV5-1 and J usage is TRBJ2-5; the match to TRBD2 covers 9 bases. J gave up 2 bases and V 0 bases, and 5 bases lay outside the gene matches. CDR3 length: 16 amino acids. Germline V CDR1 and CDR2: SGHRS, YFSETQ. The CDR3: CASSLATGLAQETQYF. For the CDR3, the DNA is TGCGCCAGCAGCTTGGCTACGGGACTAGCACAAGAGACCCAGTACTTC.

The V call is TRBV5-6, the J call TRBJ1-6; 7 nucleotides agree with TRBD1. This CDR3 contains 16 residues. The germline CDR1 and CDR2 sequences are SGHDT and YYEEEE. The V gene end was trimmed by 1 base and the J gene end by 8 bases; junction bases not matched to a gene: 9. Here the CDR3 DNA reads TGTGCCAGCAGCTTGCCCGGGACAGAAGTCGATTCACCCCTCCACTTT. Translating gives CASSLPGTEVDSPLHF.

This clonotype was counted only a few times. This chain's CDR3 is CASSFSSEVEQYF. DNA for the CDR3: TGCGCCAGCAGCTTTTCAAGCGAGGTAGAGCAGTACTTC. The chain carries TRBV5-1 and TRBJ2-7; D uncertain. This CDR3 has 13 amino acids. Deletions cut 2 bases from V and 7 bases from J, with 13 bases between. CDR1 and CDR2 (germline): SGHRS, YFSETQ. Using reference TRBV5-1 and TRBJ2-7 for the parts outside the CDR3, the full variable domain is KAGVTQTPRYLIKTRGQQVTLSCSPISGHRSVSWYQQTPGQGLQFLFEYFSETQRNKGNFPGRFSGRQFSNSRSEMNVSTLELGDSALYLCASSFSSEVEQYFGPGTRLTVT.

The chain joins TRBV7-6 to TRBJ2-1; a possible D gene is TRBD2 (5 bases). The CDR3 consists of 13 residues. The V gene's germline CDR1 is SGHVS and CDR2 FNYEAQ. V lost 2 bases and J lost 8, with 10 bases in between. In DNA form, the CDR3 reads TGTGCCAGCAGCTTAAGGGCCGGGGATGAGCAGTTCTTC. Protein product: CASSLRAGDEQFF.

V gene TRBV30 combines with J gene TRBJ1-2, with no clear D. The CDR3 is 13 amino acids. Trimming left V 1 base short and J 3 bases short, with 9 bases between. Germline lookup yields CDR1 GTSNPN and CDR2 SVGIG (reference sequence). The CDR3 region has the DNA TGTGCCTGGAGTGAAATCGGGGACTATGGCTACACCTTC. Amino acids: CAWSEIGDYGYTF.

This clonotype was observed many times. This chain uses TRBV4-2 with TRBJ2-7, with D unresolved. The germline gives CDR1 LGHNA, CDR2 YNFKEQ. This CDR3 is built from 14 residues. Trimming cost V 0 bases and J 2 bases, with 8 bases left between them. This chain's CDR3 is CASSQDGGPYEQYF. The DNA for the CDR3 is TGTGCCAGCAGCCAAGACGGTGGGCCCTACGAGCAGTACTTC.

The V gene is TRBV7-2, the J gene TRBJ1-2; D not certain. This CDR3 comprises 15 residues. With 1 base removed from V and 14 bases from J, the gap between germline ends came to 23 bases. Germline-derived CDR1 and CDR2 are SGHTA and FQGNSA. CDR3 amino acids: CASSLGGGTPPEATF. Here the CDR3 DNA reads TGTGCCAGCAGCTTAGGAGGAGGAACACCTCCGGAAGCTACCTTC. Combining the CDR3 with reference TRBV7-2 and TRBJ1-2 gives the whole variable domain GAGVSQSPSNKVTEKGKDVELRCDPISGHTALYWYRQSLGQGLEFLIYFQGNSAPDKSGLPSDRFSAERTGGSVSTLTIQRTQQEDSAVYLCASSLGGGTPPEATFGSGTRLTVV.

This clonotype was counted only a few times. The chain couples TRBV9 to TRBJ2-1; 14 bases map to TRBD2. Germline lookup yields CDR1 SGDLS and CDR2 YYNGEE. The CDR3 length is 16 residues. V was clipped by 3 bases and J by 8 bases; unmatched bases: 7. The CDR3: CASSAGTSGRIYEQFF. DNA for the CDR3: TGTGCCAGCAGCGCTGGGACTAGCGGGAGAATCTATGAGCAGTTCTTC.